This TCR beta chain was sequenced during a study of CD8 T cells in ankylosing spondylitis. MiXCR was run by TCRdb on the 5' RACE reads, yielding one entry per CDR3 protein. Found here are about 160,000 distinct CDR3 sequences, about a sixth of them singletons; the top ten hold about 8%. CDR3 size: 15 residues. CDR1 and CDR2 from the germline V gene are SSHAT and FNYEAQ (reference sequence). With 1 base removed from V and 8 bases from J, the gap between germline ends came to 16 bases. This clonotype was observed a few times. The antigen is undetermined. Findings of the study overall: Disease-linked clones bore a CD8+ phenotype, appearing relatively rarely in peripheral blood.

Sample: blood, either unsorted or a sorted T cell fraction (not recorded which). The V call is TRBV7-7, the J call TRBJ2-3; D is tentatively TRBD1 or TRBD2 (5 bases each). The clonotype originates from a male donor with ankylosing spondylitis or in good health (not recorded which). In nucleotides, the CDR3 is TGTGCCAGCAGCTTAGTGCCGGGACCCGGCGGTACGCAGTATTTT. This translates into CASSLVPGPGGTQYF.